What follows describes a single TCR beta chain. Stated time point: pretreatment peripheral blood. The sample originates from a study of PD-L1 blockade in urothelial cancer. The wider study: Dosed intravenously at 1,200 mg every 3 weeks, atezolizumab was initiated by patients in the mid-2010s.

V dropped 3 bases and J dropped 5; count of bases not matched to a gene: 9. CDR1 and CDR2 (germline): MDHEN, SYDVKM. The CDR3 contains 15 residues. Profiled with immunoSEQ multiplex PCR; TCRdb holds only in-frame clones, not every one. The repertoire includes 40,000 or so clones, roughly nine tenths of them detected once, and about 10% sits in the top ten. This sequence joins TRBV28 and TRBJ2-7; 8 bases map to TRBD2. This TCR was recovered from a woman in her sixties with urothelial cancer. The material was PBMCs, obtained around atezolizumab (anti-PD-L1) treatment. The DNA of the CDR3 is TGTGCCAGCAGTTTCACTAGCGGAGTTGGCCACGAGCAGTACTTC. Amino acids: CASSFTSGVGHEQYF.